Below, 22 T cell receptor beta chains from the same sample are listed, as sequenced in a study of esophageal squamous cell carcinoma under preoperative chemotherapy. TCRdb itself ran the PCR reads through MiXCR, one entry per CDR3 protein. This repertoire shows about 6,600 distinct CDR3 sequences, 32% found once; its top ten account for 13% to 15%. Regarding time point: before preoperative PTX-NDP chemotherapy. The sample here was taken from a patient given preoperative chemotherapy. These receptors all come from a human donor with esophageal squamous cell carcinoma. The donor label of this sample is uncertain.

Worth noting for this clonotype: It may be a read error: a sequence one base away is much more abundant. As the CDR3 is not closed by the conserved phenylalanine or tryptophan, this likely results from a read error. V is TRBV6-2 or TRBV6-3 and J is TRBJ2-1; no firm D call. Matching the DNA end better, TRBJ2-7 makes the J call doubtful. The CDR3 spans 11 residues. Germline V gene data show CDR1 as MNHEY and CDR2 as SVGEGT. The DNA of the CDR3 is TGTGCCAGCAGCCGAGAGTGGAGGCAGTACGTC. Its protein is CASSREWRQYV.

This clonotype was counted once. Compared with germline, one end of the junction differs, possibly owing to a read error. The chain employs TRBV10-1 and TRBJ2-1; either TRBD1 or TRBD2 may fit D (6 bases each). The CDR3 is made up of 15 amino acids. The V gene's germline CDR1 is WNHNN and CDR2 SYGVQD (reference sequence). The CDR3 bases are TGCGCCGGCAGTGAGGTTAGAGGGGGAGGTGGCGGGCAGTTCTTC. Protein sequence: CAGSEVRGGGGGQFF.

About this clonotype: A junction boundary mismatches the germline segment, possibly from a read error. This rearrangement joins TRBV11-3 to TRBJ2-1; D is possibly TRBD2 (5 bases). The germline V gene has CDR1 SGHNT and CDR2 YENEEA. This CDR3 has 12 amino acids. The CDR3 reads CAGSFVDYEQCF. The CDR3 DNA follows: TGTGCCGGCAGTTTTGTAGACTACGAGCAGTGCTTC.

The chain uses TRBV7-2 and TRBJ2-4; D remains ambiguous. Trimming shortened V by 5 bases and J by 0 bases, and 14 bases separated the two germline ends. Germline V gene data show CDR1 as SGHTA and CDR2 as FQGNSA. The CDR3 length is 16 residues. CDR3 residues: CASSGSSGQAKNIQYF. DNA of the CDR3: TGTGCCAGCAGCGGATCGTCGGGCCAAGCCAAAAACATTCAGTACTTC.

On this clonotype: In this CDR3 the conserved last residue, phenylalanine or tryptophan, is missing, so a read error is likely. The chain couples TRBV10-2 to TRBJ2-1; 7 bases align to TRBD1. After removal of 4 bases from V and 10 bases from J, the junction contained 10 bases not matched to a gene. Germline CDR1 is WSHSY and CDR2 is SAAADI. This CDR3 comprises 14 residues. The CDR3 loop reads CASSGQGPAYEQFL. In DNA, the CDR3 is TGCGCCAGCAGTGGACAGGGTCCAGCCTACGAGCAGTTCTTG.

This clonotype was seen many times. A read error may be the cause here, since a much bigger clone is one base away. The J gene is TRBJ2-1, the V gene TRBV10-3; 9 bases match TRBD1. V gave up 3 bases and J gave up 10 bases; unmatched junction bases: 7. Germline V gene lookup returns CDR1 ENHRY and CDR2 SYGVKD. There are 14 residues in the CDR3. The CDR3 loop reads CAISEPGQGYEQFF. CDR3 nucleotide sequence: TGTGCCATCAGTGAACCGGGACAGGGCTACGAGCAGTTCTTC.

This clonotype was detected many times. The CDR3 DNA is TGTGCCAGCAGGTCCCTCCGGACAGGGATCTACGAGCAGTACTTC. It encodes CASRSLRTGIYEQYF. The chain recombines TRBV6-2 or TRBV6-3 with TRBJ2-7; TRBD1 matches 8 bases. The CDR3 sequence is 15 residues long. CDR1 is MNHEY and CDR2 is SVGEGT in the germline V gene. With 6 bases clipped from V and 3 bases from J, the junction kept 10 bases outside the gene matches.

This clonotype was seen once. The rearrangement joins TRBV7-2 to TRBJ2-1, with unresolved D. CDR3 size: 13 residues. V dropped 2 bases and J dropped 6 bases, with 8 bases sitting between them. From germline, CDR1 is SGHTA and CDR2 FQGNSA. CDR3 region: CASSLNTINEQFF. The CDR3 DNA reads as TGTGCCAGCAGCTTAAATACGATCAATGAGCAGTTCTTC.

The chain carries TRBV6-1 and TRBJ2-1; 9 bases align to TRBD2. The DNA end favors TRBJ2-5, so the J call may be wrong. The CDR3 loop spans 14 amino acids. CDR1 is MNHNS, CDR2 SASEGT, per germline. CDR3 DNA: TGTGCCAGCACCGAGGAGGGAGCGGGGGGGACCCAGTACTTC. Encoded protein: CASTEEGAGGTQYF.

In its sample, this clonotype is medium-sized (0.01 to 0.1%). This rearrangement joins TRBV12-3 or TRBV12-4 to TRBJ2-3; no clear D gene. Deletions cut 2 bases from V and 1 base from J, with 10 bases between. This CDR3 has 15 residues. The CDR3, as DNA: TGTGCCAGCAGTTTACCCTTGGCAGGCACAGATACGCAGTATTTT. It codes for CASSLPLAGTDTQYF.

For this clonotype: One junction end disagrees with the germline gene, perhaps due to a read error. This rearrangement joins TRBV27 to TRBJ2-5; D is tentatively TRBD1 or TRBD2 (6 bases each). The CDR3 is made up of 14 amino acids. From germline, CDR1 is MNHEY and CDR2 SMNVEV (reference sequence). The CDR3 here is CASSSRGEGGTQCF. The DNA for the CDR3 is TGTGCCAGCAGTTCGAGAGGGGAAGGGGGGACGCAGTGCTTC.

Note on this clonotype: Germline is not matched at one junction end, which may reflect a read error. The rearrangement links TRBV7-9 to TRBJ2-1, with D tentatively TRBD1 or TRBD2 (5 bases each). The V gene's germline CDR1 is SEHNR and CDR2 FQNEAQ (reference sequence). The CDR3 sequence is 11 residues long. The CDR3 coding sequence is TGTGCCAGCAGGGTTAGGGACGAGGAGTACTTC. This encodes CASRVRDEEYF.

This clonotype showed up many times. This sequence joins TRBV27 and TRBJ2-5, with TRBD2 as a possible D gene (5 bases). The tail of the sequence fits TRBJ2-7 better, so the J call may be wrong. The germline V gene encodes CDR1 MNHEY and CDR2 SMNVEV (reference sequence). This CDR3 comprises 15 residues. CDR3 protein: CASTHSQSSDGEQYF. For the CDR3, the DNA is TGTGCCAGCACTCATTCCCAGAGTAGCGATGGCGAGCAGTACTTC.

The genes are TRBV6-1 and TRBJ2-1; 8 positions agree with TRBD2. The length of the CDR3 is 15 residues. Germline V lookup: CDR1 MNHNS, CDR2 SASEGT. Trimming at V came to 7 bases and at J to 2 bases, leaving 7 bases not matched to a gene. The CDR3 region has the DNA TGTGCCAGCACCGGGAATAGCGGGACCTACAATGAGCAGTTCTTC. Protein sequence: CASTGNSGTYNEQFF.

The sample holds many counts of this clonotype. The chain couples TRBV10-1 to TRBJ1-2; TRBD1 matches at 8 bases. From germline, CDR1 is WNHNN and CDR2 SYGVQD (reference sequence). This CDR3 contains 12 residues. With V trimmed by 11 bases and J by 8 bases, 10 bases remained unmatched. CDR3 in DNA: TGCGCCCTTCGCAGGGGGCAATTCGGCTACACCTTC. Translation: CALRRGQFGYTF.

A word on this clonotype: A much larger clone is a single base away; this may be a read error. The genes are TRBV6-1 and TRBJ2-1, with D perhaps being TRBD1 or TRBD2 (5 bases each). Germline CDR1 is MNHNS and CDR2 is SASEGT. The CDR3 runs 15 residues. Between the trimmed V and J ends, which lost 5 bases and 10 bases, there was a span of 21 bases. The CDR3 nucleotides read TGTGCCAGCAGTCCGAGGGTTGGAAAGGGGTACGAGCAGTTCTTC. It yields the protein CASSPRVGKGYEQFF.

Within the sample, this clonotype is medium-sized (0.01 to 0.1%). This chain connects TRBV27 to TRBJ2-2, with 7 bases that match TRBD2. Germline CDR1 is MNHEY and CDR2 is SMNVEV (reference sequence). Losses at the gene ends were 6 bases for V and 5 bases for J; bases not matched to a gene: 12. CDR3 length equals 16 residues. CDR3 DNA: TGTGCCAGCAGCCCCCCGGGACTAAGACCTACCGGGGAGCTGTTTTTT. This encodes CASSPPGLRPTGELFF.

In its sample, this clonotype was seen a few times. The chain joins TRBV6-5 to TRBJ2-1; the D is unclear. The assigned J gene may be wrong: the sequence end matches TRBJ2-7 better. This CDR3 has 16 amino acids. Germline CDR1 is MNHEY and CDR2 is SVGAGI. For the CDR3, the DNA is TGTGCCAGCGGTTTCCGTGACCCTGCATCCTACGATGAGCAGTACTTC. It codes for CASGFRDPASYDEQYF.

In its sample, this clonotype ranks as medium-sized. The rearrangement uses TRBV11-1 and TRBJ2-5, with TRBD2 identical over 7 bases. V was pared by 3 bases and J by 0 bases, with 7 bases of the junction left unmatched. The CDR3 spans 16 residues. Germline V lookup: CDR1 SGHAT, CDR2 FQDESV (reference sequence). CDR3 DNA: TGTGCCAGCAGCTTGGATTGGGGGGGATACCAAGAGACCCAGTACTTC. Translating it yields CASSLDWGGYQETQYF.

This clonotype occurred many times. A read error is possible here, since a much larger clone lies one base away. The gene calls are TRBV6-1 and TRBJ2-1; D is ambiguous. The DNA end is more similar to TRBJ2-7, so the J call may be wrong. Germline V gene data show CDR1 as MNHNS and CDR2 as SASEGT. CDR3 length equals 11 residues. The CDR3 bases are TGTGCCAGCACCCATTACAATGAGCAGTACTTC. Protein product: CASTHYNEQYF.

Relative to its sample, this clonotype is medium-sized (0.01 to 0.1%). An end of the junction differs from the germline gene, which may be a read error. The gene calls are TRBV12-3 or TRBV12-4 and TRBJ2-1; D ambiguous. The CDR3 has 14 amino acids. This CDR3 is CDSSPSNSYNEQFF. Here the CDR3 DNA reads TGTGACAGCAGTCCTAGTAACTCCTACAATGAGCAGTTCTTC.

By sample fraction, this clonotype is medium-sized. CDR3 nucleotide sequence: TGTGCCAGCAGCCGGGGACTAGCGGCCAGCTCCTACAATGAGCAGTACTTC. This sequence encodes CASSRGLAASSYNEQYF. The rearrangement links TRBV7-8 to TRBJ2-1; 11 bases are shared with TRBD2. The end of the DNA fits TRBJ2-7 better, so the J call may be wrong. Germline lookup yields CDR1 SGHVS and CDR2 FQNEAQ. CDR3 length equals 17 residues.